The rows below give T cell receptor beta chains drawn from one sample of a study of blood T cell repertoires in COVID-19. The data were produced by immunoSEQ multiplex PCR, yet TCRdb's version contains in-frame clones alone and is incomplete. The sample holds approximately 49,000 clones, roughly 86% seen once. Material for sequencing was peripheral blood. All receptors come from a man aged 50-59 years with active COVID-19. Both conserved end residues are part of each CDR3. Each record gives: V gene, D gene, J gene, clone size, CDR3 protein, CDR3 DNA. A D gene is named only where the DNA matches it firmly. Expanded clones get a size class; other rows say once, few or many, or leave the size out.

>TRBV7-2|TRBD2|TRBJ2-4|.
CASSPMDGGNRRNIQYF
TGTGCCAGCAGCCCGATGGACGGGGGGAATAGGAGAAACATTCAGTACTTC
>TRBV15|TRBD1|TRBJ1-4|.
CATSRVGQGDFIEKLFF
TGTGCCACCAGCAGAGTTGGCCAGGGGGATTTCATCGAAAAACTGTTTTTT
>TRBV7-8|.|TRBJ1-1|.
CASSRGQTLNTEAFF
TGTGCCAGCAGCCGAGGACAGACCCTGAACACTGAAGCTTTCTTT
>TRBV4-2|.|TRBJ2-7|.
CASSLGLSSYEQYF
TGTGCCAGCAGCCTCGGACTAAGCTCCTACGAGCAGTACTTC
>TRBV6-2/TRBV6-3|TRBD2|TRBJ2-1|.
CASSWASGRYNEQFF
TGTGCCAGCAGTTGGGCTAGCGGGCGCTACAATGAGCAGTTCTTC
>TRBV12-3/TRBV12-4|.|TRBJ2-7|.
CASSSTLSYEQYF
TGTGCCAGCTCCTCGACATTGTCCTACGAGCAGTACTTC
>TRBV20-1|.|TRBJ2-5|.
CSASQDETQYF
TGCAGTGCTAGTCAGGATGAGACCCAGTACTTC
>TRBV19|.|TRBJ1-2|.
CASSTLRGKVYGYTF
TGTGCCAGTAGTACCCTCAGGGGAAAGGTCTATGGCTACACCTTC
>TRBV11-2|TRBD2|TRBJ2-5|.
CASSLGWTSGSLETQYF
TGTGCCAGCAGCTTAGGGTGGACTAGCGGGAGTTTGGAGACCCAGTACTTC
>TRBV6-5|TRBD1|TRBJ1-2|.
CASSYDRGYGYTF
TGTGCCAGCAGCTACGACAGGGGCTATGGCTACACCTTC
>TRBV7-3|TRBD2|TRBJ2-3|few
CASSKAGGPDTQYF
TGTGCCAGCAGCAAAGCGGGGGGGCCAGATACGCAGTATTTT
>TRBV27|TRBD2|TRBJ2-3|.
CASSPFTSVSTDTQYF
TGTGCCAGCAGTCCATTCACTAGCGTTAGCACAGATACGCAGTATTTT
>TRBV27|TRBD2|TRBJ2-1|.
CASILQIGGAYEQFF
TGTGCCAGCATCCTACAAATCGGGGGGGCCTATGAGCAGTTCTTC
>TRBV4-1|.|TRBJ2-2|.
CASSQGPNTGELFF
TGCGCCAGCAGCCAAGGGCCGAACACCGGGGAGCTGTTTTTT
>TRBV7-9|TRBD1|TRBJ2-5|.
CASSLGQEMYQETQYF
TGTGCCAGCAGCCTCGGACAGGAGATGTACCAAGAGACCCAGTACTTC
>TRBV6-6|TRBD1|TRBJ2-1|.
CASDSGTGYNEQFF
TGTGCCAGCGACTCCGGGACAGGGTACAATGAGCAGTTCTTC
>TRBV18|.|TRBJ2-2|.
CASSQGHPTGELFF
TGTGCCAGCTCACAGGGACATCCCACCGGGGAGCTGTTTTTT
>TRBV5-4|.|TRBJ2-1|.
CASSRFGDYNEQFF
TGTGCCAGCAGCCGCTTCGGGGACTACAATGAGCAGTTCTTC
>TRBV6-5|.|TRBJ2-1|.
CASKGVVGAYNEQFF
TGTGCCAGCAAGGGGGTAGTGGGGGCCTACAATGAGCAGTTCTTC
>TRBV7-9|TRBD2|TRBJ2-3|.
CASSPGEGWITDTQYF
TGTGCCAGCAGCCCCGGGGAGGGTTGGATAACAGATACGCAGTATTTT
>TRBV27|TRBD1|TRBJ1-2|few
CASSLEGASYGYTF
TGTGCCAGCAGTTTGGAGGGGGCGAGCTATGGCTACACCTTC
>TRBV9|TRBD2|TRBJ2-5|.
CASSATSGRWGGETQYF
TGTGCCAGCAGCGCGACTAGCGGGAGGTGGGGCGGAGAGACCCAGTACTTC
>TRBV11-3|.|TRBJ2-1|.
CASSLDLGDQFF
TGTGCCAGCAGCTTAGATTTAGGGGATCAGTTCTTC
>TRBV11-3|TRBD2|TRBJ2-3|.
CASSLGLAGARTDTQYF
TGTGCCAGCAGCTTAGGCCTAGCGGGGGCCCGCACAGATACGCAGTATTTT
>TRBV5-1|.|TRBJ1-4|.
CASSLALSGINEKLFF
TGCGCCAGCAGCTTGGCCTTAAGCGGGATTAATGAAAAACTGTTTTTT
>TRBV11-1|.|TRBJ1-1|.
CASSPGSLKAFF
TGTGCCAGCAGCCCAGGGTCCTTAAAAGCTTTCTTT
>TRBV7-8|.|TRBJ2-5|.
CASSQGLVETQYF
TGTGCCAGCAGCCAGGGACTGGTAGAGACCCAGTACTTC
>TRBV9|.|TRBJ1-2|.
CASSAYRYGYTF
TGTGCCAGCAGCGCGTACCGGTATGGCTACACCTTC
>TRBV18|.|TRBJ1-1|.
CASSGGHSNTEAFF
TGTGCCAGCTCCGGGGGGCACTCGAACACTGAAGCTTTCTTT
>TRBV2|TRBD1|TRBJ1-5|.
CASSGGPQGGQPQHF
TGTGCCAGCAGTGGAGGACCCCAGGGGGGACAGCCCCAGCATTTT
>TRBV3-1/TRBV3-2|.|TRBJ1-1|once
CASSRGQLNTEAFF
TGTGCCAGCAGCCGAGGACAGCTGAACACTGAAGCTTTCTTT
>TRBV27|TRBD1|TRBJ2-1|.
CASSRTGNEQFF
TGTGCCAGCAGCCGGACAGGCAATGAGCAGTTCTTC
>TRBV19|TRBD1|TRBJ1-4|.
CASSIGTANEKLFF
TGTGCCAGTAGTATCGGGACAGCAAATGAAAAACTGTTTTTT
>TRBV6-5|.|TRBJ1-6|.
CASRDFPNSPLHF
TGTGCCAGCCGGGACTTTCCTAATTCACCCCTCCACTTT
>TRBV5-5|.|TRBJ1-2|.
CASSPTPGAANYGYTF
TGTGCCAGCAGCCCGACCCCAGGGGCGGCTAACTATGGCTACACCTTC
>TRBV5-1|.|TRBJ2-3|.
CASRPAGTDTQYF
TGCGCCAGCAGGCCAGCGGGCACAGATACGCAGTATTTT
>TRBV15|.|TRBJ2-1|.
CATSRNPGWGSSYNEQFF
TGTGCCACCAGCAGAAACCCGGGTTGGGGCAGCTCCTACAATGAGCAGTTCTTC
>TRBV5-5|TRBD2|TRBJ2-2|.
CASTSLLAGGPGELFF
TGTGCCAGCACCTCCTTACTAGCGGGGGGGCCCGGGGAGCTGTTTTTT
>TRBV4-1|TRBD2|TRBJ2-1|.
CASSQEAGTSGSYEQFF
TGCGCCAGCAGCCAAGAGGCCGGGACTAGCGGGAGCTATGAGCAGTTCTTC
>TRBV28|TRBD2|TRBJ2-1|.
CASSLVTSGSHNEQFF
TGTGCCAGCAGTCTCGTGACTAGCGGGAGCCACAATGAGCAGTTCTTC
>TRBV5-1|.|TRBJ2-3|.
CASRSADTQYF
TGCGCCAGCAGGTCAGCAGATACGCAGTATTTT
>TRBV19|.|TRBJ1-2|.
CASTTGPDGYTF
TGTGCCAGTACCACGGGTCCCGATGGCTACACCTTC
>TRBV19|TRBD2|TRBJ2-1|.
CASSIKALGLAGAAYNEQFF
TGTGCCAGTAGTATCAAAGCCCTGGGACTAGCGGGAGCAGCCTACAATGAGCAGTTCTTC
>TRBV5-1|.|TRBJ2-1|once
CASSPAWGDYNEQFF
TGCGCCAGCAGCCCAGCCTGGGGGGACTACAATGAGCAGTTCTTC
>TRBV30|TRBD1|TRBJ2-1|.
CALDRWNEQFF
TGTGCCTTGGACAGGTGGAATGAGCAGTTCTTC
>TRBV5-1|.|TRBJ1-4|once
CASSFQSTGSTNEKLFF
TGCGCCAGCTCTTTCCAGAGTACAGGGTCGACTAATGAAAAACTGTTTTTT
>TRBV11-3|.|TRBJ1-2|.
CASSLSGAAPNYGYTF
TGTGCCAGCAGCTTGTCAGGGGCCGCTCCTAACTATGGCTACACCTTC
>TRBV20-1|TRBD2|TRBJ2-1|.
CSASTDSGRDMIYNEQFF
TGCAGTGCTAGTACTGATAGCGGGAGAGATATGATTTACAATGAGCAGTTCTTC
>TRBV9|TRBD1|TRBJ1-2|.
CASSSGDREYGYTF
TGTGCCAGCAGCAGCGGGGACAGGGAGTATGGCTACACCTTC
>TRBV27|.|TRBJ1-3|.
CASSYGGASGNTIYF
TGTGCCAGCAGTTATGGAGGGGCCTCTGGAAACACCATATATTTT
>TRBV13|.|TRBJ2-2|.
CASSTGLPNGELFF
TGTGCCAGCAGTACGGGACTTCCAAACGGGGAGCTGTTTTTT
>TRBV9|TRBD2|TRBJ2-1|.
CASSVGLAENNEQFF
TGTGCCAGCAGCGTAGGACTAGCGGAAAACAATGAGCAGTTCTTC
>TRBV6-2/TRBV6-3|.|TRBJ2-5|.
CASSSRETQYF
TGTGCCAGCAGCTCCCGGGAGACCCAGTACTTC
>TRBV5-8|TRBD1|TRBJ1-2|.
CASSFPGTGTYGYTF
TGTGCCAGCAGCTTTCCCGGGACAGGGACCTATGGCTACACCTTC
>TRBV28|.|TRBJ1-1|.
CAIRLENTEAFF
TGTGCCATCCGACTGGAGAACACTGAAGCTTTCTTT
>TRBV6-5|TRBD2|TRBJ2-1|once
CASRDSGGSYNEQFF
TGTGCCAGCAGAGATAGCGGGGGATCCTACAATGAGCAGTTCTTC
>TRBV15|.|TRBJ1-6|.
CATSRQWAGDQYSPLHF
TGTGCCACCAGCAGACAATGGGCGGGGGACCAGTATTCACCCCTCCACTTT